This T cell receptor beta chain was retrieved from a study of shared clonotypes between healthy human individuals (dated by TCRdb to 2018 to 2021). As for the study more broadly: The cohort comprised a couple of women and a few men aged 18 to 49 years. The study deeply sequenced blood TCR repertoires of five healthy adults to estimate repertoire size and the extent of clonotype sharing between individuals. To increase sequencing depth and limit assay-specific biases, different laboratories used diverse techniques to prepare libraries and sequence TCR repertoires. Between about 0.85 and 8.9 billion PBMCs per donor were obtained by leukapheresis. Study-wide findings and limitations: Because the study included only a small number of donors, the genetic and exposure-history diversity represented was limited. Sampling was restricted to blood, and TCR repertoires in tissue are likely to differ from TCR repertoires in blood. Based on pairwise subsampling, the degree of clonotype sharing among donors was expected to be affected by sequencing depth.

The donors were healthy, HIV-negative adults with no recently reported acute infections or vaccinations. Only Caucasian adults living in Nashville, Tennessee, USA were represented among the donors. In the unsorted samples, 70 million to 90 million PBMCs were counted, and genomic DNA was extracted using the QIAamp DNA Blood Mini kit. Blood was collected by leukapheresis, and PBMCs were isolated by Ficoll-Histopaque density gradient centrifugation and then cryopreserved in liquid nitrogen vapor phase. Reading the germline V gene gives CDR1 KGHSH and CDR2 LQKENI. Here V drops 3 bases and J drops 3 bases, and the junction holds 6 bases not matched to any gene. From its cysteine to its phenylalanine, the CDR3 spans 16 amino acids. Only the CDR3 DNA stays, 48 bases, in frame from base 1. This clone showed up just once. What this receptor recognizes is not known. Per-nucleotide qualities are absent, and no much larger clonotype sits a single base away.

TCR CDR3 regions were amplified from genomic DNA by multiplex PCR using the deep immunoSEQ assay. Genomic DNA extracted from each cell subset was distributed evenly over all wells of several immunoSEQ 96-well plates, and each plate served as one replicate. Each replicate PCR for unsorted PBMC received about 0.3 ug genomic DNA, equal to tens of thousands of T cell genomes. Genomic DNA from unsorted PBMC was sequenced over ten immunoSEQ deep assay plates. Purified libraries were measured with a Qubit 3.0 fluorometer, size-checked on a Bioanalyzer 2100, and measured again with the KAPA Library Quantification kit. Every immunoSEQ 96-well plate was sequenced on a dedicated single-read 150-cycle Illumina NextSeq 550 flow cell. As for the authors' bioinformatics: Because only junctional sequences without quality scores were contained in the immunoSEQ output, filtering matching that applied to full-length reads could not be performed. Sequences were annotated with PyIR, a Python wrapper for IgBLAST v1.9, and V/J genes and CDR3 were assigned using IMGT germline references. Reads were filtered out if the reads had weak V/J assignments (E-value above 1e-6), no CDR3, stop codons, out-of-frame junctions, or ambiguous translated residues. V3J clonotypes were defined as sequences sharing the same inferred V gene, J gene, and CDR3 amino acid sequence. Percentage overlap between repertoires was calculated by dividing the number of shared unique clonotypes by the size of the smaller repertoire. Three approaches were used to assess repertoire richness: RTK rarefaction, the Chao1 estimator, and Recon v2.1 estimates of unobserved clonotypes. The table comes from immuneACCESS by way of TCRdb, which keeps in-frame sequences with V and J called. Part of the clones is missing from these tables; in studies checked, under half for an unresolved V gene and the rest for unknown reasons. V and J calls and clone size are those listed in that table; D and trimming were worked out from the DNA. Recorded for this sample are about 480,000 clones; approximately 79% of them occurred a single time. The ten largest clones add up to around 12% of the sample.

The chain links TRBV18 with TRBJ2-7; TRBD2 fits 12 bases in the junction. Specimen: PBMCs. This TCR derives from a woman aged 40-49 years in good health. Some clones in this sample may be carry-over from other donors' samples. The DNA is TGTGCCAGCTCACCGGGGTCGGGACTAGCGGGCTACGAGCAGTACTTC. It translates to CASSPGSGLAGYEQYF.